These T cell receptor beta chains were read from a single sample in a study of beta chain features in type 1 diabetes. The repertoire was sequenced with immunoSEQ multiplex PCR; TCRdb's copy has only in-frame clones and lacks some. Among roughly 290,000 clones listed, around 16% were seen once. Material: naive CD4+ T cells from blood. All receptors come from a man aged 18-30 years with type 1 diabetes. Both conserved end residues are part of each CDR3. The D gene is left open where the match is weak. Where a row states a size, it is once, few, many or the class of an expanded clone; other rows omit it.

d_gene | j_gene | abundance | v_gene | CDR3aa | CDR3nt
- | TRBJ2-2 | - | TRBV5-1 | CASSLARGGGSTGELFF | TGCGCCAGCAGCTTGGCCAGGGGCGGGGGCAGCACCGGGGAGCTGTTTTTT
TRBD2 | TRBJ2-3 | - | TRBV7-2 | CASSPSGGTDTQYF | TGTGCCAGCAGCCCTAGCGGGGGGACAGATACGCAGTATTTT
TRBD1 | TRBJ2-5 | - | TRBV7-9 | CASSPQWTGAETQYF | TGTGCCAGCAGCCCCCAATGGACAGGGGCCGAGACCCAGTACTTC
TRBD1 | TRBJ2-1 | - | TRBV5-1 | CASSLGQGKDVEQFF | TGCGCCAGCAGCTTGGGACAGGGGAAAGATGTTGAGCAGTTCTTC
- | TRBJ2-2 | - | TRBV11-2 | CASSLRGWGQNTGELFF | TGTGCCAGCAGCCTACGTGGGTGGGGACAAAACACCGGGGAGCTGTTTTTT
- | TRBJ2-3 | few | TRBV9 | CASSVDSGRQATQYF | TGTGCCAGCAGCGTGGACTCCGGACGACAAGCTACGCAGTATTTT
- | TRBJ1-2 | - | TRBV11-2 | CASRTVAYGYTF | TGTGCCAGCAGAACTGTCGCATATGGCTACACCTTC
- | TRBJ2-7 | - | TRBV5-4 | CASSQGGGPSHEQYF | TGTGCCAGCAGCCAAGGGGGAGGGCCGAGCCACGAGCAGTACTTC
TRBD1 | TRBJ1-2 | few | TRBV7-8 | CASSSTTGGLGYTF | TGTGCCAGCAGCTCGACGACAGGGGGGCTTGGCTACACCTTC
TRBD1 | TRBJ1-2 | - | TRBV2 | CANSGQGSNYGYTF | TGTGCCAATTCGGGACAGGGTTCTAACTATGGCTACACCTTC
TRBD1 | TRBJ2-7 | - | TRBV6-5 | CASSRQGGEQYF | TGTGCCAGCAGTCGACAGGGTGGCGAGCAGTACTTC
TRBD2 | TRBJ2-7 | many | TRBV14 | CASSQGVRRTRVF | TGTGCCAGCAGCCAAGGTGTTCGTCGGACTAGAGTGTTC
TRBD2 | TRBJ2-2 | - | TRBV6-1 | CASRRGLAGTGELFF | TGTGCCAGCAGGAGGGGACTAGCGGGGACCGGGGAGCTGTTTTTT
TRBD1 | TRBJ2-3 | - | TRBV5-1 | CASSPRQGITDTQYF | TGCGCCAGCAGCCCTCGACAGGGGATCACAGATACGCAGTATTTT
- | TRBJ2-1 | - | TRBV18 | CASSPGGNEQFF | TGTGCCAGCTCACCGGGCGGGAATGAGCAGTTCTTC
- | TRBJ2-3 | few | TRBV6-1 | CASSQTGTDTQYF | TGTGCCAGCAGTCAGACAGGCACAGATACGCAGTATTTT
TRBD2 | TRBJ2-1 | few | TRBV27 | CASSSGTSGRATYNEQFF | TGTGCCAGCAGTTCCGGGACTAGCGGGAGGGCGACCTACAATGAGCAGTTCTTC
TRBD2 | TRBJ2-3 | - | TRBV13 | CASSPRTSGGTDTQYF | TGTGCCAGCAGCCCCAGGACTAGCGGGGGTACAGATACGCAGTATTTT
TRBD1 | TRBJ1-6 | - | TRBV9 | CASSVLGTGDSPLHF | TGTGCCAGCAGCGTATTGGGGACAGGGGATTCACCCCTCCACTTT
- | TRBJ2-7 | few | TRBV4-2 | CASSQERVYEQYF | TGTGCCAGCAGCCAAGAAAGAGTTTACGAGCAGTACTTC
TRBD2 | TRBJ2-5 | - | TRBV7-2 | CASSLARLAGGETQYF | TGTGCCAGCAGCTTAGCGCGGCTAGCGGGGGGAGAGACCCAGTACTTC
- | TRBJ2-3 | few | TRBV30 | CAWNSGNTDTQYF | TGTGCCTGGAACTCGGGGAACACAGATACGCAGTATTTT
TRBD1 | TRBJ2-4 | - | TRBV11-2 | CASSPGQGLIKNIQYF | TGTGCCAGCAGCCCCGGACAGGGGTTAATTAAAAACATTCAGTACTTC
- | TRBJ1-6 | few | TRBV7-9 | CASSSDTLNSPLHF | TGTGCCAGCAGCTCGGACACGTTAAATTCACCCCTCCACTTT
TRBD2 | TRBJ2-2 | - | TRBV18 | CASSPPLAENTGELFF | TGTGCCAGCTCACCACCGCTAGCGGAGAACACCGGGGAGCTGTTTTTT
- | TRBJ2-1 | - | TRBV18 | CASSPPSRNEQFF | TGTGCCAGCTCACCCCCTAGTCGCAATGAGCAGTTCTTC
TRBD2 | TRBJ2-7 | few | TRBV2 | CASTQPRTSGAYEQYF | TGTGCCAGCACCCAGCCTAGGACTAGCGGGGCCTACGAGCAGTACTTC
- | TRBJ1-2 | - | TRBV2 | CASSLTESNYGYTF | TGTGCCAGCAGTCTGACAGAATCTAACTATGGCTACACCTTC
- | TRBJ1-2 | few | TRBV4-1 | CASSQVFTGHDYTF | TGCGCCAGCAGCCAAGTTTTTACAGGGCACGACTACACCTTC
- | TRBJ2-3 | - | TRBV12-5 | CASGLGRDFTDTQYF | TGTGCTAGTGGTTTGGGCCGGGATTTCACAGATACGCAGTATTTT
TRBD1 | TRBJ2-3 | - | TRBV7-9 | CASSSDRGPDTQYF | TGTGCCAGCAGCTCAGACAGGGGGCCAGATACGCAGTATTTT
- | TRBJ1-1 | - | TRBV29-1 | CSVEGLRTNTEAFF | TGCAGCGTTGAAGGGCTCAGAACGAACACTGAAGCTTTCTTT
TRBD1 | TRBJ2-1 | - | TRBV27 | CASWIQGAHNEQFF | TGTGCCAGCTGGATACAGGGGGCCCACAATGAGCAGTTCTTC
- | TRBJ1-1 | - | TRBV7-9 | CASSLSTGYTEAFF | TGTGCCAGCAGCTTATCAACGGGGTACACTGAAGCTTTCTTT
- | TRBJ1-6 | - | TRBV6-5 | CASSYSGGDNSPLHF | TGTGCCAGCAGTTACTCCGGGGGGGATAATTCACCCCTCCACTTT
TRBD2 | TRBJ2-7 | few | TRBV18 | CASSGGLAGAGEQYF | TGTGCCAGCTCAGGGGGACTAGCGGGAGCAGGCGAGCAGTACTTC
TRBD2 | TRBJ2-5 | - | TRBV7-9 | CASSSAGGGETQYF | TGTGCCAGCAGCTCAGCGGGAGGAGGAGAGACCCAGTACTTC
TRBD1 | TRBJ2-7 | - | TRBV30 | CAWSVGGPYEQYF | TGTGCCTGGAGTGTAGGGGGCCCCTACGAGCAGTACTTC
TRBD2 | TRBJ2-7 | - | TRBV4-2 | CASSRGGGGEQYF | TGTGCCAGCAGCCGGGGGGGAGGAGGCGAGCAGTACTTC
- | TRBJ2-7 | - | TRBV5-6 | CASSLSRQPFYEQYF | TGTGCCAGCAGCTTGTCCCGACAGCCCTTCTACGAGCAGTACTTC
TRBD2 | TRBJ2-7 | - | TRBV30 | CAWATAGVPYEQYF | TGTGCCTGGGCTACCGCGGGGGTTCCCTACGAGCAGTACTTC